Below are 31 T cell receptor beta chains sequenced from a single sample in a study of blood T cells in healthy people across ages. Then a second PCR, running roughly 7 to 11 cycles, was carried out with a sample-barcoded 5' primer and a J-beta primer mix. Each CDR3 protein is one row after TCRdb ran MiXCR on the 5' RACE reads. The sample comprises over 600,000 distinct CDR3 sequences, about 45% of which are singletons, and around a sixth rests with the top ten. Material: blood. These TCRs come from an elderly man in good health.

This chain uses TRBV7-2 with TRBJ1-6; maybe TRBD1 (5 bases). Looked up from germline, CDR1 is SGHTA and CDR2 is FQGNSA. CDR3 length: 14 amino acids. The V and J ends lost 3 bases and 5 bases respectively, with 8 bases between them. The CDR3 loop reads CASSFDRHNSPLHF. The CDR3 nucleotides are TGTGCCAGCAGCTTTGACAGACATAATTCACCCCTCCACTTT.

This clonotype has more than one count but fewer than ten. The chain couples TRBV24-1 to TRBJ2-5, with D perhaps assigned TRBD1 or TRBD2 (5 bases each). This CDR3 is 14 amino acids long. Germline-derived CDR1 and CDR2 are KGHDR and SFDVKD. V was clipped by 5 bases and J by 2 bases, with 11 bases between them. In DNA, the CDR3 is TGTGCCACCAGTGCGTCCGGGGCGCAAGAGACCCAGTACTTC. It translates to CATSASGAQETQYF.

This clonotype was recorded many times. V is TRBV6-2 or TRBV6-3 and J is TRBJ2-7, with TRBD2 identical over 10 bases. The CDR3 contains 18 residues. Germline CDR1 MNHEY, CDR2 SVGEGT. V shed 0 bases, J shed 0 bases, and the junction held 8 bases outside the gene matches. The CDR3 nucleotides are TGTGCCAGCAGTTACTCACTAGCGGGGCCCACGACCTCCTACGAGCAGTACTTC. Its translation is CASSYSLAGPTTSYEQYF.

This chain links TRBV29-1 with TRBJ2-7; maybe TRBD1 (5 bases). V lost 6 bases, J lost 6 bases, and 15 bases lay in between. Germline loops: CDR1 SQVTM, CDR2 ANQGSEA. This CDR3 spans 12 amino acids. The CDR3 protein is CSVADGRGEQYF. DNA of the CDR3: TGCAGCGTAGCCGATGGAAGGGGCGAGCAGTACTTC.

This clonotype was detected only a few times. J is TRBJ1-1 and V is TRBV5-1; weak D call: TRBD1 (5 bases). Germline lookup yields CDR1 SGHRS and CDR2 YFSETQ. V lost 7 bases, J lost 3 bases, and 16 bases lay in between. This CDR3 comprises 14 residues. In DNA, the CDR3 is TGCGCCAGCCGCCAGCAACCGGGGGACACTGAAGCTTTCTTT. Its translation is CASRQQPGDTEAFF.

Note on this clonotype: This could be a read error, since a much larger clone is one nucleotide away. The rearrangement links TRBV12-3 or TRBV12-4 to TRBJ2-7; a weak D match, TRBD1 (5 bases). The CDR3 length is 14 residues. Trimming pared 1 base from V and 6 bases from J, leaving 13 bases between. The CDR3 DNA sequence: TGTGCCAGCAGTTTAGGCAGGGATTGGGGCGAGCAGTACTTC. This sequence encodes CASSLGRDWGEQYF.

This clonotype has only a few counts. The chain combines TRBV20-1 with TRBJ2-7; D is perhaps TRBD1 or TRBD2 (5 bases each). This CDR3 is 13 amino acids long. V lost 5 bases and J 3 bases, leaving 14 bases between the germline ends. Germline CDR1 is DFQATT and CDR2 is SNEGSKA (reference sequence). The CDR3 loop reads CSAPDLGDYEQYF. The CDR3, as DNA: TGCAGTGCTCCTGACTTGGGGGACTACGAGCAGTACTTC.

The J gene is TRBJ2-2, the V gene TRBV6-5, with D possibly TRBD2 on 7 matching bases. CDR1 is MNHEY, CDR2 SVGAGI, per germline. There are 14 residues in the CDR3. V dropped 8 bases and J dropped 5 bases, with 15 bases sitting between them. The CDR3 sequence: CASGRGGQTGELFF. The CDR3 coding sequence is TGTGCCAGCGGGAGGGGGGGCCAAACCGGGGAGCTGTTTTTT.

The rearrangement joins TRBV7-3 to TRBJ2-5; possible D gene TRBD2, 6 bases. The V gene's germline CDR1 is SGHTA and CDR2 FQGTGA. The CDR3 sequence is 16 residues long. V was pared by 5 bases and J by 5 bases, with 21 bases between. In DNA form, the CDR3 reads TGTGCCAGCAGCCAAAGGAGTGGGACTCTGGGGGAGACCCAGTACTTC. Translating it yields CASSQRSGTLGETQYF.

The chain uses TRBV28 and TRBJ2-1, with D tentatively TRBD2 (5 bases). The V end lost 7 bases, the J end lost 10 bases, and 17 bases lay between the germline ends. Germline V gene sequence: CDR1 MDHEN, CDR2 SYDVKM. CDR3 length: 13 amino acids. The CDR3: CASKRRPTYEQFF. In nucleotides, the CDR3 is TGTGCCAGCAAACGGAGGCCCACCTACGAGCAGTTCTTC.

This clonotype has only a few counts. This chain uses TRBV2 with TRBJ2-1; 7 bases are shared with TRBD2. Trimming at V came to 8 bases and at J to 2 bases, leaving 12 bases not matched to a gene. The CDR3 consists of 16 residues. CDR1 and CDR2 from the germline V gene are SNHLY and FYNNEI. CDR3 sequence: CASVLVAGEPYNEQFF. DNA of the CDR3: TGTGCCAGCGTACTCGTGGCGGGAGAACCCTACAATGAGCAGTTCTTC.

This clonotype was counted many times. A read error may explain this, as a much larger clone is one base away. CDR3 residues: CASSCSGGTEQFF. The DNA for the CDR3 is TGTGCCAGCAGCTGTAGTGGAGGGACAGAGCAGTTCTTC. The chain combines TRBV7-9 with TRBJ2-1; D possibly matches TRBD1 or TRBD2 (6 bases each). CDR3 length: 13 amino acids. In germline, CDR1 is SEHNR, CDR2 FQNEAQ (reference sequence). V was clipped by 4 bases and J by 10 bases, with 14 bases between them.

As to this clonotype: A read error may explain this, as a much larger clone is one base away. This chain uses TRBV7-2 with TRBJ2-7; 7 nucleotides match TRBD2. Germline CDR1 reads SGHTA; CDR2 reads FQGNSA. The CDR3 runs 13 residues. J gave up 5 bases and V 4 bases, and 5 bases lay outside the gene matches. CDR3 sequence reads: CASSCTSADEQYF. CDR3 sequence (DNA): TGTGCCAGCAGCTGTACTAGCGCCGACGAGCAGTACTTC.

This clonotype has just a few counts. J is TRBJ2-3 and V is TRBV7-9; a possible D gene is TRBD1 (6 bases). This CDR3 contains 15 residues. Germline V gives CDR1 SEHNR, CDR2 FQNEAQ (reference sequence). V was shortened by 5 bases and J by 0 bases, with 12 bases between the two germline ends. CDR3 sequence (DNA): TGTGCCAGCAGCACCTACAGGGATAGCACAGATACGCAGTATTTT. Protein: CASSTYRDSTDTQYF.

Many counts were recorded for this clonotype. This chain connects TRBV20-1 to TRBJ2-3; D might be TRBD2 (5 bases). In germline, CDR1 is DFQATT, CDR2 SNEGSKA (reference sequence). The CDR3 has 13 amino acids. V lost 4 bases and J 4 bases, leaving 12 bases between the germline ends. The CDR3 loop reads CSAIAPGADTQYF. The CDR3, as DNA: TGCAGTGCTATTGCCCCCGGGGCAGATACGCAGTATTTT.

Of note for this clonotype: An end of the junction differs from the germline gene, which may be a read error. The V call is TRBV20-1, the J call TRBJ2-7; TRBD2 matches 7 bases. The CDR3 is 14 residues long. The germline V gene encodes CDR1 DFQATT and CDR2 SNEGSKA (reference sequence). Here the CDR3 DNA reads TGCAGTGCTACACCGGAAGCGGGACCCTACGAGCAGTATTTC. Its translation is CSATPEAGPYEQYF.

This chain links TRBV11-1 with TRBJ2-1; D uncertain. The DNA end favors TRBJ2-7, so the J call may be wrong. CDR3 length equals 16 residues. Germline-derived CDR1 and CDR2 are SGHAT and FQDESV (reference sequence). CDR3 amino acids: CASSLELTSSYNEQYF. CDR3 bases: TGTGCCAGCAGCTTAGAATTAACGAGCTCCTACAATGAGCAGTACTTC.

The genes are TRBV6-1 and TRBJ2-4; no clear D gene. From germline, CDR1 is MNHNS and CDR2 SASEGT. The CDR3 contains 16 residues. Trimming took 4 bases from V and 0 from J, leaving 13 bases between them. The CDR3, as DNA: TGTGCCAGCAGTGGCAATAATGGAGTAGCCAAAAACATTCAGTACTTC. It encodes CASSGNNGVAKNIQYF.

This clonotype turned up a few times. The chain recombines TRBV29-1 with TRBJ2-7; D may be TRBD1 or TRBD2 (6 bases each). The tail of the sequence fits TRBJ2-5 better, so the J call may be wrong. Germline V gene data show CDR1 as SQVTM and CDR2 as ANQGSEA. The CDR3 spans 13 residues. CDR3 in amino acids: CSVVWGGGQTQYF. The CDR3 nucleotides read TGCAGCGTTGTTTGGGGTGGGGGGCAGACCCAGTACTTC.

This sequence joins TRBV11-2 and TRBJ2-7, with 8 bases matching TRBD2. The DNA matches TRBJ2-5 better at its end, which makes the J call doubtful. This CDR3 contains 17 residues. Germline V gene lookup returns CDR1 SGHAT and CDR2 FQNNGV. The chain's CDR3 is CASSLERGGLARETQYF. CDR3 sequence (DNA): TGTGCCAGCAGCTTAGAAAGGGGAGGACTAGCCAGAGAGACCCAGTACTTC.

The chain recombines TRBV20-1 with TRBJ1-2; D might be TRBD1 (5 bases). Deletions cut 0 bases from V and 3 bases from J, with 23 bases between. The germline V gene has CDR1 DFQATT and CDR2 SNEGSKA (reference sequence). The CDR3 runs 18 residues. CDR3 amino acids: CSARDRARGGGVDYGYTF. In nucleotides, the CDR3 is TGCAGTGCTAGAGATCGCGCAAGGGGTGGCGGGGTGGACTATGGCTACACCTTC.

The rearrangement uses TRBV7-2 and TRBJ2-1; D may be TRBD1 (5 bases). The ends were cut back, 3 bases at V and 9 bases at J, with 18 bases in the middle. The CDR3 is made up of 15 amino acids. Germline-derived CDR1 and CDR2 are SGHTA and FQGNSA. The CDR3 loop is CASSFIYGASSEQFF. CDR3 DNA: TGTGCCAGCAGCTTCATCTATGGGGCTTCGAGTGAGCAGTTCTTC.

This clonotype was detected a few times. The rearrangement joins TRBV20-1 to TRBJ2-1, with 10 bases lining up with TRBD2. CDR3 length: 17 residues. CDR1 DFQATT and CDR2 SNEGSKA come from the germline V gene (reference sequence). V dropped 5 bases and J dropped 7; count of bases not matched to a gene: 17. The CDR3, as DNA: TGCAGTGCTCGGGGAGGGGGACTAGCGATAGCCGAAAATGAGCAGTTCTTC. This encodes CSARGGGLAIAENEQFF.

This clonotype has ten or more counts. The genes are TRBV2 and TRBJ2-1, with D unclear. The CDR3 covers 12 residues. The V end was cut by 4 bases, the J end by 6 bases, with 7 bases between. Per germline, CDR1 SNHLY and CDR2 FYNNEI. CDR3 sequence reads: CASSVKLNEQFF. DNA for the CDR3: TGTGCCAGCAGTGTTAAGCTCAATGAGCAGTTCTTC.

This clonotype occurred a few times. V usage is TRBV18 and J usage is TRBJ2-7, with D tentatively TRBD1 (6 bases). V shed 2 bases and J shed 5 bases, with 16 bases lying between them. This CDR3 has 15 amino acids. The germline V gene has CDR1 KGHSH and CDR2 LQKENI. The CDR3 DNA is TGTGCCAGCTCACCAAAGATCCAGGGGATGCACGAGCAGTACTTC. It translates to CASSPKIQGMHEQYF.

This clonotype has more than one count but fewer than ten. The rearrangement joins TRBV5-1 to TRBJ2-7; D is possibly TRBD1 (6 bases). The germline gives CDR1 SGHRS, CDR2 YFSETQ. The CDR3 has 14 amino acids. V lost 4 bases, J lost 5 bases, and 16 bases lay in between. CDR3 loop: CASSRTTGYNEQYF. The CDR3 nucleotides read TGCGCCAGCAGCCGCACTACAGGGTACAACGAGCAGTACTTC.

The V call is TRBV5-1, the J call TRBJ2-7, with 7 bases that match TRBD2. CDR3 length: 16 amino acids. Trimming removed 4 bases from V and 2 bases from J; junction bases left unmatched: 12. The germline CDR1 and CDR2 sequences are SGHRS and YFSETQ. The CDR3 here is CASSPSHGTIPYEQYF. CDR3 bases: TGCGCCAGCAGCCCATCGCACGGGACTATCCCCTACGAGCAGTACTTC.

This chain connects TRBV11-2 to TRBJ2-3; D remains unclear. This CDR3 has 21 residues. Germline CDR1 is SGHAT and CDR2 is FQNNGV. The V end lost 1 base, the J end lost 11 bases, and 37 bases lay between the germline ends. CDR3 in DNA: TGTGCCAGCAGCTTAGGGTTCGTCCAACCGAATCTCGAGAGCTCCTACAATGAGCAGTATTTT. This encodes CASSLGFVQPNLESSYNEQYF.

V is TRBV3-1 and J is TRBJ2-5; 8 nucleotides align to TRBD2. The germline CDR1 and CDR2 sequences are LGHDT and YNNKEL (reference sequence). The CDR3 extends over 16 amino acids. The junction had 9 bases not matched to a gene; V was cut back by 2 bases and J by 4 bases. As DNA, the CDR3 is TGTGCCAGCAGCCAAAGTCCAGCGGGAGCGGTAGAGACCCAGTACTTC. This sequence encodes CASSQSPAGAVETQYF.

The V call is TRBV7-9, the J call TRBJ1-2; D gene uncertain. Germline V gives CDR1 SEHNR, CDR2 FQNEAQ (reference sequence). V was clipped by 1 base and J by 7 bases, with 7 bases between them. The CDR3 has 12 amino acids. CDR3 protein: CASSLEDTGYTF. The CDR3 DNA follows: TGTGCCAGCAGCTTAGAAGACACTGGCTACACCTTC.

This rearrangement joins TRBV6-5 to TRBJ1-1; D perhaps matches TRBD1 (6 bases). The V gene lost 8 bases and the J gene lost 0 bases, with 16 bases spanning the gap. Germline CDR1 MNHEY, CDR2 SVGAGI. This CDR3 region has 15 residues. CDR3: CASLLSTGLNTEAFF. The CDR3 nucleotides are TGTGCCAGCTTGCTGAGTACAGGGTTGAACACTGAAGCTTTCTTT.